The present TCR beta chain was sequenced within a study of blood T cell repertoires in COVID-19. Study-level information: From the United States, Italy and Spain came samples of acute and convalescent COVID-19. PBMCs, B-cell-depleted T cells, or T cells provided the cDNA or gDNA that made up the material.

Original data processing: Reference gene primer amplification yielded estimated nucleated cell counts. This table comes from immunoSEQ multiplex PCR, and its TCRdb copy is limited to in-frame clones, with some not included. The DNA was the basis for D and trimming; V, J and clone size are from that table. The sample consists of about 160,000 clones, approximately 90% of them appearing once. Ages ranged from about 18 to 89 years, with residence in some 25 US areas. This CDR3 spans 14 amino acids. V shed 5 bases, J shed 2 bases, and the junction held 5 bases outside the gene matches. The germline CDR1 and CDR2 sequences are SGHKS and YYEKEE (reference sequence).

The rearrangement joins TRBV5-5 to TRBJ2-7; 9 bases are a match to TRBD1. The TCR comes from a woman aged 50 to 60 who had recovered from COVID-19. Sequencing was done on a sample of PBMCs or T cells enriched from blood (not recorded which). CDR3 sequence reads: CASRRQGGAYEQYF. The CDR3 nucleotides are TGTGCCAGCAGACGACAGGGGGGTGCCTACGAGCAGTACTTC.